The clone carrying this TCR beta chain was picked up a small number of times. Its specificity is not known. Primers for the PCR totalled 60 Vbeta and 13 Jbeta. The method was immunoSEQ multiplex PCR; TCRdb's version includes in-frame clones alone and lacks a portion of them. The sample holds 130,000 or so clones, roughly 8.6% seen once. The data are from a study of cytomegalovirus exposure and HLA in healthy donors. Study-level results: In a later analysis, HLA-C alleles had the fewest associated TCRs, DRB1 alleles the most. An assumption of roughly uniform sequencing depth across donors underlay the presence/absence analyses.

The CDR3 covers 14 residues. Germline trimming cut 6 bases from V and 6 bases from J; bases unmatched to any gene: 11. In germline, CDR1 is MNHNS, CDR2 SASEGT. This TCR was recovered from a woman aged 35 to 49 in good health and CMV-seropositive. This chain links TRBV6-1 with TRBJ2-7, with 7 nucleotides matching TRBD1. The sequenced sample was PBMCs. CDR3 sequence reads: CASSLERGLREQYF. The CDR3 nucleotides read TGTGCCAGCAGCCTGGAGAGGGGGCTACGCGAGCAGTACTTC.